This TCR beta chain comes out of a study of blood T cell repertoires in COVID-19 (dated by TCRdb to the early 2020s). For the wider study: Collaborator samples came from the United States, Italy and Spain and covered acute and convalescent phases of COVID-19. The repertoires were released in a freely available public database meant as a resource for research on the immune response to SARS-CoV-2. HLA class I and class II types, where available, came from metadata supplied by the sample provider rather than from assay-based typing. The prospective study material was composed of cDNA or gDNA derived from T cells, B-cell-depleted T cells, or PBMCs. The samples were drawn from the first 160 participants of the ongoing ImmuneRACE study and from 950 to 1,500 subjects provided by 6 global collaborators. Sample metadata almost always included a de-identified subject ID, COVID-19 status, age in years and sex. Deeply sampled blood TCRbeta repertoires from subjects exposed to, actively infected with, or recovered from COVID-19 were included in the dataset. Study-wide conclusions, independent of this receptor: The quantity of clinical and demographic metadata differed by source and by participant and was supplied without curation.

V loses 1 base at its end and J loses 2 bases; junction bases beyond the gene matches: 4. For CDR1 and CDR2, the germline V gene lists MGHRA and YSYEKL. The CDR3 covers 15 residues, taking in both the cysteine and the phenylalanine. Solely the CDR3 DNA is kept, with 45 bases framed from the first base. TCRbeta CDR3 regions were amplified from genomic DNA by means of the immunoSEQ Assay, a bias-controlled multiplex PCR. For the original study's pipeline: Within the assay, amplification of reference gene primers was used to estimate how many nucleated cells each sample contained. To quantify the absolute abundance of each unique TCRbeta CDR3 rearrangement, sequence reads were collapsed and filtered. Productive Simpson clonality was computed per sample as the square root of Simpson's diversity index over productive rearrangements. Entries here come from immuneACCESS through TCRdb and include only in-frame sequences with V and J called. Some clones fail to appear in such tables; in the studies checked, an unresolved V gene covers under half of the shortfall, and the cause of the remainder is unknown. Clonal size and the V and J genes are those of that table, whereas D and trimming came from the DNA. Across this sample there are roughly 300,000 clones, with approximately 80% seen only once. The leading ten clones occupy just under 3% of the sample.

The collaborating institutions used their own protocols to collect whole blood in K2EDTA tubes. For TCRbeta analysis, collaborators shipped samples in one of three forms: frozen whole blood, isolated PBMCs, or DNA extracted from either of those sample types. Comment on this clone: There is no known antigen for this receptor. Base qualities are not at hand, and no much larger clone is one base apart.

The sequence derives from a woman aged 55 to 70 with active or convalescent COVID-19. The chain links TRBV4-1 with TRBJ2-7; 8 junctional bases match TRBD1. The sample consisted of peripheral blood. The CDR3 loop reads CASSQGRGPAYEQYF. The DNA sequence is as follows: TGCGCCAGCAGCCAAGGCAGGGGGCCCGCCTACGAGCAGTACTTC.